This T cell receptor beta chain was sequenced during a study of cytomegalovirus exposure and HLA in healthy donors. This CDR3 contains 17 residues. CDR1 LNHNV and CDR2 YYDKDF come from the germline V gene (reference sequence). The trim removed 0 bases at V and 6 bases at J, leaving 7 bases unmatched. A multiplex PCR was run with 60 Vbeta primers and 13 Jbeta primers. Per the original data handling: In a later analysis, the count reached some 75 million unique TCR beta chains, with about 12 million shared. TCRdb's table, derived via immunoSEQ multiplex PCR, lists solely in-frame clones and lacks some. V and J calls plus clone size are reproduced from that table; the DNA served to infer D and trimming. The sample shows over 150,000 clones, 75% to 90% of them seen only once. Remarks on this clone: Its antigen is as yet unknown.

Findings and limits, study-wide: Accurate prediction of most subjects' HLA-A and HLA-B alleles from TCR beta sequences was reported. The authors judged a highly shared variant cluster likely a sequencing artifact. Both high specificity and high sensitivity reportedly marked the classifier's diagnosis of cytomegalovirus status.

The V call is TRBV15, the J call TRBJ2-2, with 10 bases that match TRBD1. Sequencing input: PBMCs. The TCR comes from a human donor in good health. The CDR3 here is CATSRDFTGQGSGELFF. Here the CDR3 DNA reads TGTGCCACCAGCAGAGATTTTACGGGACAGGGGTCCGGGGAGCTGTTTTTT.